Shown below are 25 T cell receptor beta chains from a single sample sequenced in a study of T cells in Graves' hyperthyroidism and ophthalmopathy. TCR beta CDR3 regions were amplified from RNA. HTBI primers drove first-round RT-PCR of the TCR CDR3. TCRdb independently ran MiXCR on the multiplex PCR reads; one entry per CDR3 protein. Among under 350,000 distinct CDR3 sequences listed, approximately 15% were seen once. The sequencing sample was made of blood. Receptors originate from a woman aged 55-75 years with Graves' ophthalmopathy.

This clonotype was recorded once. A much larger clone sits a single nucleotide away, making a read error possible. This CDR3 is missing its conserved last phenylalanine or tryptophan, likely due to a read error. The chain joins TRBV10-3 to TRBJ2-7, with D perhaps TRBD1 (6 bases). V shed 6 bases and J shed 2 bases, with 8 bases lying between them. The germline V gene encodes CDR1 ENHRY and CDR2 SYGVKD. The CDR3 is made up of 12 amino acids. The DNA for the CDR3 is TGTGCCATCAGCCGACAGGCCTACGAGCAGTACTCC. Amino acids: CAISRQAYEQYS.

This clonotype showed up many times. The rearrangement links TRBV7-2 to TRBJ2-5; TRBD1 is a possible D gene (6 bases). The CDR3 totals 16 residues. Germline loops: CDR1 SGHTA, CDR2 FQGNSA. V dropped 0 bases and J dropped 5 bases, with 16 bases sitting between them. This CDR3 reads CASSLAQDRSYETQYF. The DNA of the CDR3 is TGTGCCAGCAGCTTAGCGCAGGACAGATCGTATGAGACCCAGTACTTC.

The chain couples TRBV5-1 to TRBJ2-6; D not resolved. The CDR3 extends over 16 amino acids. The germline V gene encodes CDR1 SGHRS and CDR2 YFSETQ. V dropped 0 bases and J dropped 0 bases, with 7 bases sitting between them. This chain's CDR3 is CASSLGRASGANVLTF. CDR3 DNA sequence: TGCGCCAGCAGCTTGGGACGGGCCTCTGGGGCCAACGTCCTGACTTTC.

This clonotype was seen at least ten times. The J gene is TRBJ1-4, the V gene TRBV6-1; TRBD1 agrees at 7 bases. The CDR3 is 13 amino acids. V shed 1 base and J 7 bases; nucleotides not matched to a gene: 0. Per germline, CDR1 MNHNS and CDR2 SASEGT. The CDR3 bases are TGTGCCAGCAGTGAAGACAGGGGTGAAAAACTGTTTTTT. It translates to CASSEDRGEKLFF.

This clonotype was counted ten times or more. This chain links TRBV20-1 with TRBJ2-1; 8 bases map to TRBD2. The CDR3 is 15 residues long. V was clipped by 5 bases and J by 8 bases; unmatched bases: 14. Germline loops: CDR1 DFQATT, CDR2 SNEGSKA (reference sequence). The CDR3 is CSAPSGTRLTDEQFF. For the CDR3, the DNA is TGCAGTGCTCCATCCGGGACTAGGCTTACAGATGAGCAGTTCTTC.

This clonotype was seen at least ten times. V is TRBV6-1 and J is TRBJ2-1; no firm D call. Germline V gene lookup returns CDR1 MNHNS and CDR2 SASEGT. The CDR3 sequence is 16 residues long. V lost 5 bases, J lost 6 bases, and 20 bases lay in between. The CDR3 DNA reads TGTGCCAGCAGTTCCCAGAGTAGGGATGGTCGCAATGAGCAGTTCTTC. Protein product: CASSSQSRDGRNEQFF.

V and J are TRBV9 and TRBJ2-7; perhaps TRBD1 as D (6 bases). V lost 0 bases, J lost 5 bases, and 15 bases lay in between. The length of the CDR3 is 15 residues. Germline CDR1 is SGDLS and CDR2 is YYNGEE. The CDR3 DNA follows: TGTGCCAGCAGCGTAGGGGGGCCTACGGTGGACGAGCAGTACTTC. Its translation is CASSVGGPTVDEQYF.

This clonotype was detected only a few times. V usage is TRBV5-1 and J usage is TRBJ2-3; no firm D call. The CDR3 extends over 14 amino acids. V was shortened by 1 base and J by 2 bases, with 8 bases between the two germline ends. Germline V lookup: CDR1 SGHRS, CDR2 YFSETQ. As DNA, the CDR3 is TGCGCCAGCAGCTTGCTGCACTCCACAGATACGCAGTATTTT. Translating it yields CASSLLHSTDTQYF.

The table lists this clonotype with a few counts. The V and J genes are TRBV6-2 or TRBV6-3 and TRBJ1-2; D is perhaps TRBD1 (5 bases). In germline, CDR1 is MNHEY, CDR2 SVGEGT. The CDR3 is 15 amino acids. Trimming left V 5 bases short and J 6 bases short, with 19 bases between. Here the CDR3 reads CASSGGLGSPDGYTF. CDR3 bases: TGTGCCAGCAGTGGGGGTCTGGGAAGCCCCGATGGCTACACCTTC.

The rearrangement uses TRBV6-1 and TRBJ1-5; D possibly corresponds to TRBD1 (6 bases). Germline V gene sequence: CDR1 MNHNS, CDR2 SASEGT. The CDR3 contains 15 residues. V was clipped by 6 bases and J by 6 bases, with 18 bases between them. The CDR3 nucleotides are TGTGCCAGCAGGAAAGACGGAGGGGGGAGTCAGCCCCAGCATTTT. Amino acid sequence: CASRKDGGGSQPQHF.

This clonotype was picked up many times. The rearrangement links TRBV7-2 to TRBJ2-2; 13 bases agree with TRBD2. V gave up 6 bases and J gave up 5 bases; unmatched junction bases: 6. The germline CDR1 and CDR2 sequences are SGHTA and FQGNSA. The CDR3 is made up of 16 amino acids. The CDR3 region is CASSSLAGGRTGELFF. CDR3 DNA sequence: TGTGCCAGCAGTTCACTAGCGGGAGGGCGGACCGGGGAGCTGTTTTTT.

This clonotype was picked up a small number of times. J is TRBJ2-4 and V is TRBV2; D is perhaps TRBD1 or TRBD2 (5 bases each). This CDR3 region has 14 residues. Germline V CDR1 and CDR2: SNHLY, FYNNEI. V lost 2 bases, J lost 6 bases, and 11 bases lay in between. In nucleotides, the CDR3 is TGTGCCAGCAGTGAAATAGCCGGGACAAACATTCAGTACTTC. It specifies CASSEIAGTNIQYF.

At least ten counts were recorded for this clonotype. This sequence joins TRBV7-2 and TRBJ1-2; the D gene is possibly TRBD1 (5 bases). Looked up from germline, CDR1 is SGHTA and CDR2 is FQGNSA. The CDR3 loop spans 13 amino acids. V gave up 5 bases and J gave up 5 bases, with 12 bases separating them. The CDR3 bases are TGTGCCAGCAGCCCTGACAGACAGTATGGCTACACCTTC. Its translation is CASSPDRQYGYTF.

The chain has TRBV11-3 and TRBJ2-1, with 14 bases fitting TRBD2. Per the germline V gene, CDR1 is SGHNT and CDR2 is YENEEA. Trimming removed 5 bases from V and 9 bases from J; junction bases left unmatched: 9. The CDR3 runs 16 residues. Written as DNA, the CDR3 is TGTGCCAGCAGCCCAGGGACTAGCGGGGGAGTCGTTGAGCAGTTCTTC. Translating it yields CASSPGTSGGVVEQFF. Combining the CDR3 with reference TRBV11-3 and TRBJ2-1 gives the whole variable domain EAGVVQSPRYKIIEKKQPVAFWCNPISGHNTLYWYLQNLGQGPELLIRYENEEAVDDSQLPKDRFSAERLKGVDSTLKIQPAELGDSAVYLCASSPGTSGGVVEQFFGPGTRLTVL.

This clonotype was counted at least ten times. This chain links TRBV12-3 or TRBV12-4 with TRBJ2-7; D unclear. This CDR3 has 11 residues. V lost 1 base and J lost 6, with 4 bases in between. The CDR3 loop is CASSLGAEQYF. CDR3 DNA sequence: TGTGCCAGCAGTTTAGGGGCCGAGCAGTACTTC.

Here the CDR3 reads CASSRNSYNEQFF. The CDR3 nucleotides are TGTGCCAGCAGTAGAAACTCCTACAATGAGCAGTTCTTC. The chain employs TRBV6-1 and TRBJ2-1; D is unresolved. The germline gives CDR1 MNHNS, CDR2 SASEGT. The length of the CDR3 is 13 residues. V shed 5 bases and J shed 0 bases, with 5 bases lying between them.

This clonotype was seen at least ten times. The V call is TRBV4-3, the J call TRBJ1-5; 7 bases are shared with TRBD1. The CDR3 is 15 residues long. The V gene's germline CDR1 is LGHNA and CDR2 YSLEER. V lost 0 bases, J lost 2 bases, and 1 base stayed unmatched. CDR3 bases: TGCGCCAGCAGCCAAGATACAGGGGGCAATCAGCCCCAGCATTTT. Amino acids: CASSQDTGGNQPQHF.

There are many counts of this clonotype. The rearrangement uses TRBV20-1 and TRBJ2-5; 9 bases agree with TRBD1. J was trimmed by 4 bases and V by 4 bases; bases with no gene match: 10. The CDR3 sequence is 15 residues long. The germline V gene encodes CDR1 DFQATT and CDR2 SNEGSKA (reference sequence). CDR3 sequence: CSATYTTGGLETQYF. For the CDR3, the DNA is TGCAGTGCTACCTACACAACAGGGGGCCTAGAGACCCAGTACTTC.

This clonotype has ten or more counts. The chain employs TRBV28 and TRBJ2-1; TRBD2 matches 13 bases. Germline CDR1 is MDHEN and CDR2 is SYDVKM. V trimming: 5 bases; J trimming: 9 bases; junction bases outside the gene matches: 4. The CDR3 totals 14 residues. CDR3 amino acids: CASSKGLAGAEQFF. DNA for the CDR3: TGTGCCAGCAGTAAAGGACTAGCGGGAGCTGAGCAGTTCTTC. Full variable domain (rest looked up from reference TRBV28 and TRBJ2-1): DVKVTQSSRYLVKRTGEKVFLECVQDMDHENMFWYRQDPGLGLRLIYFSYDVKMKEKGDIPEGYSVSREKKERFSLILESASTNQTSMYLCASSKGLAGAEQFFGPGTRLTVL.

The chain links TRBV19 to TRBJ1-1; D is undetermined. Trimming stripped 3 bases from V and 1 base from J, with 9 bases between. This CDR3 is 14 amino acids long. Germline values: CDR1 LNHDA, CDR2 SQIVND (reference sequence). DNA of the CDR3: TGTGCCAGTAGTATGAGTCCCCCGAACACTGAAGCTTTCTTT. It specifies CASSMSPPNTEAFF.

This clonotype was counted many times. The gene calls are TRBV20-1 and TRBJ2-5; a possible D gene is TRBD1 (5 bases). The CDR3 consists of 14 residues. The germline V and J ends were trimmed by 1 base and 1 base, with 10 bases remaining between them. Germline V gene data show CDR1 as DFQATT and CDR2 as SNEGSKA (reference sequence). The CDR3 is CSARVPGFQETQYF. CDR3 nucleotides: TGCAGTGCTAGAGTCCCAGGGTTCCAAGAGACCCAGTACTTC.

This clonotype appeared a few times. The chain has TRBV20-1 and TRBJ2-1; 14 nucleotides agree with TRBD2. Trimming cost V 5 bases and J 9 bases; bases outside gene matches: 12. The germline gives CDR1 DFQATT, CDR2 SNEGSKA (reference sequence). This CDR3 comprises 16 residues. CDR3 region: CSAGRPTSGRGSEQFF. The CDR3 DNA sequence: TGCAGTGCTGGTCGCCCGACTAGCGGGAGGGGGAGTGAGCAGTTCTTC.

This clonotype has ten or more counts. The gene calls are TRBV2 and TRBJ2-7, with 9 bases aligning to TRBD1. This CDR3 comprises 14 residues. Germline V CDR1 and CDR2: SNHLY, FYNNEI. Trimming cost V 6 bases and J 5 bases; bases outside gene matches: 8. The CDR3 spells CASRAGTGSDEQYF. CDR3 bases: TGTGCCAGCAGAGCTGGGACAGGGTCCGACGAGCAGTACTTC.

In its sample, this clonotype was seen many times. This chain joins TRBV7-9 and TRBJ2-5; 10 bases match TRBD1. J was trimmed by 4 bases and V by 4 bases; bases with no gene match: 3. Germline CDR1 is SEHNR and CDR2 is FQNEAQ (reference sequence). This CDR3 region has 14 residues. CDR3 sequence (DNA): TGTGCCAGCAGCTCGGACAGGGGGACAGAGACCCAGTACTTC. Residues: CASSSDRGTETQYF.

About this clonotype: An end of the junction differs from the germline gene, which may be a read error. CDR3: CASSQVILAGGRIPPFF. CDR3 sequence (DNA): TGCGCCAGCAGCCAAGTAATTCTAGCGGGAGGGCGAATACCTCCGTTCTTC. The chain recombines TRBV7-2 with TRBJ2-1; 12 bases line up with TRBD2. This CDR3 comprises 17 residues. Germline lookup yields CDR1 SGHTA and CDR2 FQGNSA.